The entry that follows covers one T cell receptor (beta chain) sequence. Antigen specificity is unknown. As to time point: blood 4 weeks post-SBRT, at nephrectomy. The treatment: 15 Gy SBRT to primary tumor, nephrectomy 4 weeks later. Nephrectomy followed 15 Gy stereotactic body radiation by 4 weeks. These data originate in a study of radiation and T cells in renal cell carcinoma. The study, taken as a whole, reports: Baseline intratumoral clonotype presence is unknown without pretreatment biopsies.

TCRdb's copy holds only in-frame clones and misses some; the assay was immunoSEQ multiplex PCR. The data hold roughly 170,000 clones, with roughly 90% observed a single time. The TCR originated in a woman aged 45-59 years with renal cell carcinoma. The input for sequencing was blood, taken from a patient whose treatment included radiotherapy and nephrectomy.

CDR3 nucleotides: TGTGCCAGCTCACCTTCCGGGGATACCTACGAGCAGTACTTC. Its translation is CASSPSGDTYEQYF. V usage is TRBV18 and J usage is TRBJ2-7, with D possibly being TRBD2 (5 bases). Germline V gene data show CDR1 as KGHSH and CDR2 as LQKENI. Trimming left V 3 bases short and J 2 bases short, with 11 bases between. The CDR3 has 14 amino acids.